Listed below are T cell receptor beta chains from one sample, sequenced in a study of radiation and T cells in renal cell carcinoma. Assay: immunoSEQ multiplex PCR; the TCRdb copy retains only in-frame clones and omits some. The sample consists of around 140,000 clones, 75% to 90% of them appearing once. The sample was blood, taken from a patient whose treatment included radiotherapy and nephrectomy. These receptors were taken from a woman aged 45-65 years with renal cell carcinoma. CDR3s include the opening cysteine and the closing phenylalanine or tryptophan. D genes are given only for firm matches. Expanded clones are given a class, and other clones once, few, many or no size at all.

D,size,J,V,CDR3,DNA
NA,once,TRBJ2-7,TRBV28,CASSSSSEQYF,TGTGCCAGCAGCTCTTCCTCTGAGCAGTACTTC
TRBD1,NA,TRBJ2-7,TRBV5-6,CASSGDRGYSEQYF,TGTGCCAGCAGCGGGGACAGGGGATATTCCGAGCAGTACTTC
TRBD2,few,TRBJ2-1,TRBV7-2,CASTKGLAEGNEQFF,TGTGCCAGCACCAAGGGACTAGCGGAAGGTAATGAGCAGTTCTTC
NA,once,TRBJ1-2,TRBV5-4,CASSFHRDRPWANYGYTF,TGTGCCAGCAGCTTTCACCGGGACCGCCCTTGGGCTAACTATGGCTACACCTTC
TRBD1,NA,TRBJ1-5,TRBV6-5,CASSDRVNQPQHF,TGTGCCAGCAGCGACAGGGTCAATCAGCCCCAGCATTTT
NA,NA,TRBJ2-5,TRBV5-4,CASSLGSVARETQYF,TGTGCCAGCAGCTTGGGGTCGGTGGCTCGGGAGACCCAGTACTTC
NA,NA,TRBJ2-3,TRBV9,CASSVRPDSTDTQYF,TGTGCCAGCAGCGTCCGCCCGGACTCCACAGATACGCAGTATTTT
NA,NA,TRBJ2-5,TRBV5-5,CASSTMGEMETQYF,TGTGCCAGCAGTACCATGGGGGAGATGGAGACCCAGTACTTC
NA,NA,TRBJ1-3,TRBV4-3,CASSQAPPRGNTIYF,TGCGCCAGCAGCCAAGCCCCGCCGAGAGGGAACACCATATATTTT
NA,NA,TRBJ1-3,TRBV5-4,CASSTFQDANTIYF,TGTGCCAGCAGCACTTTTCAGGACGCAAACACCATATATTTT
TRBD2,NA,TRBJ2-5,TRBV4-3,CASSQTTGGLQETQYF,TGCGCCAGCAGTCAGACTACGGGGGGACTACAAGAGACCCAGTACTTC
NA,NA,TRBJ1-2,TRBV4-1,CASSQGPDPNYGYTF,TGCGCCAGCAGCCAAGGACCCGATCCTAACTATGGCTACACCTTC
NA,NA,TRBJ2-6,TRBV5-1,CASGPESGANVLTF,TGCGCCAGCGGTCCCGAGTCTGGGGCCAACGTCCTGACTTTC
NA,NA,TRBJ1-2,TRBV5-8,CASSRVWGGQTRGYTF,TGTGCCAGCAGCCGCGTTTGGGGAGGGCAGACGAGGGGCTACACCTTC
TRBD2,NA,TRBJ2-7,TRBV7-2,CASSFSSGVYEQYF,TGTGCCAGCAGCTTTTCTAGCGGGGTCTACGAGCAGTACTTC
TRBD1,NA,TRBJ1-3,TRBV2,CASSEEGQGGGNTIYF,TGTGCCAGCAGTGAAGAAGGACAGGGTGGAGGAAACACCATATATTTT
NA,NA,TRBJ2-7,TRBV19,CASSIAQGVPREQYF,TGTGCCAGTAGTATAGCACAGGGAGTCCCAAGGGAGCAGTACTTC
NA,once,TRBJ2-5,TRBV5-6,CASSWEEGETQYF,TGTGCCAGCAGCTGGGAGGAGGGAGAGACCCAGTACTTC
TRBD1,NA,TRBJ1-2,TRBV5-4,CASSLVPSGGRNYGYTF,TGTGCCAGCAGCTTGGTACCGTCAGGGGGCCGTAACTATGGCTACACCTTC
TRBD2,NA,TRBJ2-3,TRBV5-6,CASTWGGVGWTDTQYF,TGTGCCAGCACCTGGGGGGGTGTTGGGTGGACAGATACGCAGTATTTT